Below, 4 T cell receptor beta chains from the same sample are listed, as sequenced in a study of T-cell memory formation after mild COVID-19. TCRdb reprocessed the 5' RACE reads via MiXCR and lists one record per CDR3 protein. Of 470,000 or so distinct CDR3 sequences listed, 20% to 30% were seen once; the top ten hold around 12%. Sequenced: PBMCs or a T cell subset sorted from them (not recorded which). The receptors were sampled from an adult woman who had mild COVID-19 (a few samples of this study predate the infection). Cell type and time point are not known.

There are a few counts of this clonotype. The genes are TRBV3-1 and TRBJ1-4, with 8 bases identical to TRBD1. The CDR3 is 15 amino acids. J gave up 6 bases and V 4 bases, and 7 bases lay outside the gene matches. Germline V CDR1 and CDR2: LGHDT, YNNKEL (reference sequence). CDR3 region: CASSRGQGVDEKLFF. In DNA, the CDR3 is TGTGCCAGCAGCCGAGGACAGGGCGTCGATGAAAAACTGTTTTTT.

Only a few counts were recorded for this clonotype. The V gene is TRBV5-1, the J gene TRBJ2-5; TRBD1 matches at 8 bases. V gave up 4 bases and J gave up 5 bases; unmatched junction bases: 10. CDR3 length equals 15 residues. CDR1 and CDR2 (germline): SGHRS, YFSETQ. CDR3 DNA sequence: TGCGCCAGCAGCACAGGGACAGGTCGGTTGGAGACCCAGTACTTC. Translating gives CASSTGTGRLETQYF. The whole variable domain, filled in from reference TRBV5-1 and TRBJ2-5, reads KAGVTQTPRYLIKTRGQQVTLSCSPISGHRSVSWYQQTPGQGLQFLFEYFSETQRNKGNFPGRFSGRQFSNSRSEMNVSTLELGDSALYLCASSTGTGRLETQYFGPGTRLLVL.

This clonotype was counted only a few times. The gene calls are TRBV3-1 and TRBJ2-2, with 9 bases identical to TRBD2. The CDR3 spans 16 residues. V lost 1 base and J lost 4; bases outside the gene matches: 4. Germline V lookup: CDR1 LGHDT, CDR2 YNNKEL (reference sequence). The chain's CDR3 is CASSQVLAGSTGELFF. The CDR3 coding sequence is TGTGCCAGCAGCCAAGTCCTAGCGGGAAGCACCGGGGAGCTGTTTTTT. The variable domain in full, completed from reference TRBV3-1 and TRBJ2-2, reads DTAVSQTPKYLVTQMGNDKSIKCEQNLGHDTMYWYKQDSKKFLKIMFSYNNKELIINETVPNRFSPKSPDKAHLNLHINSLELGDSAVYFCASSQVLAGSTGELFFGEGSRLTVL.

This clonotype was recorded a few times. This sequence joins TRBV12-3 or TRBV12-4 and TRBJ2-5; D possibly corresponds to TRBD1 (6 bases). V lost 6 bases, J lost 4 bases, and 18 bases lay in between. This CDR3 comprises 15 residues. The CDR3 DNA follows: TGTGCCAGCAGCGACGACAGGAACCGAGGAGAGACCCAGTACTTC. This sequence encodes CASSDDRNRGETQYF.